A few counts support the clone carrying this T cell receptor (beta chain). Its target is unknown. From germline, CDR1 is SGHVS and CDR2 FNYEAQ. With 4 bases removed from V and 0 bases from J, the gap between germline ends came to 10 bases. This CDR3 is built from 14 residues. The PCR used 60 Vbeta and 13 Jbeta primers. Only in-frame clones appear in the TCRdb table, and some are missing; sequencing was by immunoSEQ multiplex PCR. Of 150,000 to 200,000 clones listed, about 77% are singletons. The sample comes from a study of cytomegalovirus exposure and HLA in healthy donors. Study-wide context: Researchers found that about 84% of 350 to 500 genotyped donors fell within the Caucasian-associated ancestry cluster.

Study findings and constraints: Overall, roughly 160 TCR beta chains were annotated as cytomegalovirus-associated. Sequencing depth roughly uniform across donors was assumed in presence/absence analyses. Later work found that TCR association rates differed between HLA loci; DRB1 had the most and HLA-C the fewest.

The sample was PBMCs. This sequence joins TRBV7-6 and TRBJ2-7; D is ambiguous. This receptor was obtained from a man aged 60 to 75 in good health and CMV-seronegative. Here the CDR3 DNA reads TGTGCCAGCAGCTCCCAGGAACTCTCCTACGAGCAGTACTTC. Protein sequence: CASSSQELSYEQYF.